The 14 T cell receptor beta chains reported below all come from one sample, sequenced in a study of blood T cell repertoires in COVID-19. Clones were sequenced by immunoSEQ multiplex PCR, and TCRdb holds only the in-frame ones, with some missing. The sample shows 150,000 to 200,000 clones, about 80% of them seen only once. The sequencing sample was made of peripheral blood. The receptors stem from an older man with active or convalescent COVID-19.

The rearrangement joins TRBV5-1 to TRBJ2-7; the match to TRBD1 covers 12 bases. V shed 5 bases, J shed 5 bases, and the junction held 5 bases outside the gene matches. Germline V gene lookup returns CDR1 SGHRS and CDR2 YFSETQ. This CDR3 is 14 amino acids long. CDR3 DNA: TGCGCCAGCAGACGAGGGACAGGGGGCGACGAGCAGTACTTC. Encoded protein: CASRRGTGGDEQYF.

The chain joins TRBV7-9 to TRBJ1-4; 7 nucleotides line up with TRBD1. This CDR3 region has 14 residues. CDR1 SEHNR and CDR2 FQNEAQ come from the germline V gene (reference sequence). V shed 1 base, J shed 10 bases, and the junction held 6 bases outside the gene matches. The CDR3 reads CASSLDRGDRKLFF. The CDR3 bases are TGTGCCAGCAGCTTAGACAGGGGTGATCGAAAACTGTTTTTT.

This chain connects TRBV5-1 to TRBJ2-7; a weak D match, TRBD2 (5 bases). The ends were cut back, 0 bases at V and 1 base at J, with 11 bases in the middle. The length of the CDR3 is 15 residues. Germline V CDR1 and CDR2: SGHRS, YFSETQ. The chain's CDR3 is CASSLEASNSYEQYF. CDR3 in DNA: TGCGCCAGCAGCTTGGAGGCTAGCAATTCCTACGAGCAGTACTTC.

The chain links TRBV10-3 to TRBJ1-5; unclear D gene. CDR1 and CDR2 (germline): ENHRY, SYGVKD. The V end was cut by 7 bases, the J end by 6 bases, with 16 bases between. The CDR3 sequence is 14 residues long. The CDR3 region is CAIKDGEGSQPQHF. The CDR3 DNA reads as TGTGCCATCAAGGACGGCGAAGGGAGTCAGCCCCAGCATTTT.

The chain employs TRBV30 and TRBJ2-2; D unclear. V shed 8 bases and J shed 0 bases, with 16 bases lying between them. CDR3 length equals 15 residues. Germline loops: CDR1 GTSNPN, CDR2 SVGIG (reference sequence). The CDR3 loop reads CALQPRVSNTGELFF. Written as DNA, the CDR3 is TGTGCCCTACAACCCCGGGTCTCGAACACCGGGGAGCTGTTTTTT.

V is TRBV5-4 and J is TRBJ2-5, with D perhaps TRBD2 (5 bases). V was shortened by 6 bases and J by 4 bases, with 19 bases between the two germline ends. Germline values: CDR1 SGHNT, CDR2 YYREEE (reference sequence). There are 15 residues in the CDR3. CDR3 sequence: CASTLALEGGETQYF. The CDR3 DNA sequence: TGTGCCAGCACCCTAGCTCTTGAAGGTGGAGAGACCCAGTACTTC.

This chain's CDR3 is CASSRDTDRHEQYF. CDR3 bases: TGCGCCAGCAGCCGGGACACCGATCGCCACGAGCAGTACTTC. The rearrangement joins TRBV5-1 to TRBJ2-7; the D gene is possibly TRBD1 (6 bases). Germline V gene data show CDR1 as SGHRS and CDR2 as YFSETQ. There are 14 residues in the CDR3. V gave up 4 bases and J gave up 5 bases, with 16 bases separating them. The full variable domain, with the rest looked up from reference TRBV5-1 and TRBJ2-7, is KAGVTQTPRYLIKTRGQQVTLSCSPISGHRSVSWYQQTPGQGLQFLFEYFSETQRNKGNFPGRFSGRQFSNSRSEMNVSTLELGDSALYLCASSRDTDRHEQYFGPGTRLTVT.

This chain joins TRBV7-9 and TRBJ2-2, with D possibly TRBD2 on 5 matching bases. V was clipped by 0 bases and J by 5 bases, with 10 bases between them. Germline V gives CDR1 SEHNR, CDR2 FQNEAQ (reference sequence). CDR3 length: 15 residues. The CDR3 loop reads CASSLAGRGTGELFF. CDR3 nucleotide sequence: TGTGCCAGCAGCTTAGCGGGGAGAGGGACCGGGGAGCTGTTTTTT. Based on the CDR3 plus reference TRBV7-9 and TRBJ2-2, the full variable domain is DTGVSQNPRHKITKRGQNVTFRCDPISEHNRLYWYRQTLGQGPEFLTYFQNEAQLEKSRLLSDRFSAERPKGSFSTLEIQRTEQGDSAMYLCASSLAGRGTGELFFGEGSRLTVL.

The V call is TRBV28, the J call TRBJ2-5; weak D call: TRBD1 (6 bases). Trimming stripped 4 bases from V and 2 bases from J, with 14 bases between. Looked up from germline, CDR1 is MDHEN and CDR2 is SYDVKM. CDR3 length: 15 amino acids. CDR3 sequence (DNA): TGTGCCAGCAGTTCCTCTCGACAGGCTCAAGAGACCCAGTACTTC. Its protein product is CASSSSRQAQETQYF.

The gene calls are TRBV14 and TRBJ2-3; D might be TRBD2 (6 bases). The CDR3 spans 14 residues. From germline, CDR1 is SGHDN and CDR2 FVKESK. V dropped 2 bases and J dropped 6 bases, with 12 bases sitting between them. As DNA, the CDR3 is TGTGCCAGCAGCCAAAACAGCGGGCCCGATACGCAGTATTTT. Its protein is CASSQNSGPDTQYF.

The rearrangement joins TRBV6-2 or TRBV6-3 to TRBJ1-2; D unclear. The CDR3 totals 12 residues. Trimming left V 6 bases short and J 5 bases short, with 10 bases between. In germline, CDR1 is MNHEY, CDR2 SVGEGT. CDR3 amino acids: CASSPFSYGYTF. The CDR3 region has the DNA TGTGCCAGCAGCCCGTTTTCGTATGGCTACACCTTC.

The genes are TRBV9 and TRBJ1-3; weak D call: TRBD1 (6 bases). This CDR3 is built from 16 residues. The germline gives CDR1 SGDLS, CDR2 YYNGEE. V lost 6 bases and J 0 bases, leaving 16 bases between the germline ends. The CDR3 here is CASTPRGTSSGNTIYF. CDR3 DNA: TGTGCCAGCACCCCCAGGGGAACCAGCTCTGGAAACACCATATATTTT.

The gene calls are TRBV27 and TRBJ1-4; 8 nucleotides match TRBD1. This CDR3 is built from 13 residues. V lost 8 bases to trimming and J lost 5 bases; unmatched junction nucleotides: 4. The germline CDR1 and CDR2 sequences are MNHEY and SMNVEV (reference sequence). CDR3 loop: CASSGQENEKLFF. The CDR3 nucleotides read TGTGCCAGCTCGGGACAGGAGAATGAAAAACTGTTTTTT.

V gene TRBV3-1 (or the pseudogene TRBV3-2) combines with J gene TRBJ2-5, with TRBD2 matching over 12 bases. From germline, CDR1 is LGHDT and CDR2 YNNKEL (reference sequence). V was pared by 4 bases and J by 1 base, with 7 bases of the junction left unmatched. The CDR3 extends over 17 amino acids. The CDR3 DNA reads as TGTGCCAGCAGCCTACCGGGACTAGCGGGCCCCCAAGAGACCCAGTACTTC. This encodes CASSLPGLAGPQETQYF.